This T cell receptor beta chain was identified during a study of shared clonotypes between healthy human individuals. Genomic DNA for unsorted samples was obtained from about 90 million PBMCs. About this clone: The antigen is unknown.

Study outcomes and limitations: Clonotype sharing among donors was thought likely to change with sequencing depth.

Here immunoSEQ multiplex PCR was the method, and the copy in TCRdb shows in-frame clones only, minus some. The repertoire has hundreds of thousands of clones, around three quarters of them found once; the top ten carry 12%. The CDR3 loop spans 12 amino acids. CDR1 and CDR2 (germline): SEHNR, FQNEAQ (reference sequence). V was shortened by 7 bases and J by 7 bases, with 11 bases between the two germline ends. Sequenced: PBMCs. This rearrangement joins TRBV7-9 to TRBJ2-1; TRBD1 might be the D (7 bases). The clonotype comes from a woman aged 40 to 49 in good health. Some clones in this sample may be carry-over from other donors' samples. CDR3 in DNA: TGTGCCAGCAACGCAGGGGGGAATGAGCAGTTCTTC. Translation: CASNAGGNEQFF.